The 13 T cell receptor beta chains below come from one sample, sequenced in a study of type 1 regulatory T cells. TCRdb fed the reads into MiXCR, producing one record per CDR3 protein. Among about 97,000 distinct CDR3 sequences listed, 30% to 35% were seen once. Sequencing was carried out using CD4+ T cells, either the whole sample or a sorted fraction (not recorded which). These receptors were taken from a human donor in good health.

This CDR3 reads CASSLTGSSYEQYF. CDR3 coding DNA: TGTGCCAGCAGCCTGACAGGTAGCTCCTACGAGCAGTACTTC. The V gene is TRBV3-1, the J gene TRBJ2-7; a weak D match, TRBD1 (6 bases). The CDR3 runs to 14 residues. Trimming took 4 bases from V and 0 from J, leaving 10 bases between them. CDR1 LGHDT and CDR2 YNNKEL come from the germline V gene (reference sequence).

The chain joins TRBV20-1 to TRBJ1-2; TRBD1 matches 10 bases. Per the germline V gene, CDR1 is DFQATT and CDR2 is SNEGSKA (reference sequence). The junction had 11 bases not matched to a gene; V was cut back by 0 bases and J by 13 bases. The CDR3 runs to 14 residues. The DNA for the CDR3 is TGCAGTGCTAGAGATCCACGGACAGGGGGAACCGGCACCTTC. Residues: CSARDPRTGGTGTF.

DNA of the CDR3: TGTGCCAGCAGTCCTCCTGTGGCTAGCGGGAGAACTCGAGATGAGCAGTTCTTC. It is translated as CASSPPVASGRTRDEQFF. This rearrangement joins TRBV28 to TRBJ2-1; 10 bases are a match to TRBD2. Germline CDR1 is MDHEN and CDR2 is SYDVKM. This CDR3 is 18 amino acids long. V lost 5 bases to trimming and J lost 8 bases; unmatched junction nucleotides: 18.

This clonotype was counted a few times. The chain has TRBV5-1 and TRBJ2-3; 8 bases are a match to TRBD2. The V gene's germline CDR1 is SGHRS and CDR2 YFSETQ. V lost 0 bases and J lost 4; bases outside the gene matches: 16. The CDR3 sequence is 19 residues long. This CDR3 reads CASSLDFLGSGSVPDTQYF. The CDR3 region has the DNA TGCGCCAGCAGCTTGGATTTTTTGGGGAGCGGGAGTGTCCCAGATACGCAGTATTTT.

The rearrangement uses TRBV28 and TRBJ2-7, with D possibly TRBD1 on 6 matching bases. The CDR3 totals 15 residues. V lost 3 bases, J lost 5 bases, and 17 bases lay in between. Germline V gene lookup returns CDR1 MDHEN and CDR2 SYDVKM. CDR3 loop: CASSLLGTGMHEQYF. CDR3 nucleotide sequence: TGTGCCAGCAGTTTGCTAGGCACAGGGATGCACGAGCAGTACTTC.

The chain is built from TRBV20-1 and TRBJ2-4; D perhaps matches TRBD2 (6 bases). Trimming took 6 bases from V and 0 from J, leaving 15 bases between them. Germline V gene lookup returns CDR1 DFQATT and CDR2 SNEGSKA (reference sequence). The CDR3 is 15 residues long. CDR3: CSAPLGGAAKNIQYF. The CDR3 DNA follows: TGCAGTGCCCCCCTCGGGGGAGCAGCCAAAAACATTCAGTACTTC.

The rearrangement uses TRBV5-6 and TRBJ2-1; D uncertain. Germline V lookup: CDR1 SGHDT, CDR2 YYEEEE. Trimming left V 1 base short and J 5 bases short, with 7 bases between. This CDR3 spans 13 amino acids. As DNA, the CDR3 is TGTGCCAGCAGCTTGTTACGGCACAATGAGCAGTTCTTC. As protein: CASSLLRHNEQFF.

The chain joins TRBV7-2 to TRBJ2-7; tentative D call: TRBD2 (6 bases). V lost 3 bases, J lost 7 bases, and 16 bases lay in between. This CDR3 is built from 14 residues. CDR1 is SGHTA, CDR2 FQGNSA, per germline. The CDR3 loop reads CASSLLTGVSEQYF. The CDR3 nucleotides are TGTGCCAGCAGCTTGTTAACGGGAGTAAGTGAGCAGTACTTC. Using reference TRBV7-2 and TRBJ2-7 for the parts outside the CDR3, the full variable domain is GAGVSQSPSNKVTEKGKDVELRCDPISGHTALYWYRQSLGQGLEFLIYFQGNSAPDKSGLPSDRFSAERTGGSVSTLTIQRTQQEDSAVYLCASSLLTGVSEQYFGPGTRLTVT.

Here the CDR3 DNA reads TGCAGCGTTGCGATATTGGGGACACCCACCGGGGAGCTGTTTTTT. It yields the protein CSVAILGTPTGELFF. The rearrangement uses TRBV29-1 and TRBJ2-2, with D possibly matching TRBD1 (6 bases). The V end lost 4 bases, the J end lost 4 bases, and 16 bases lay between the germline ends. This CDR3 region has 15 residues. CDR1 and CDR2 from the germline V gene are SQVTM and ANQGSEA.

This clonotype was found a few times. The chain recombines TRBV11-2 with TRBJ2-5; the D is unclear. This CDR3 region has 14 residues. With 1 base removed from V and 5 bases from J, the gap between germline ends came to 11 bases. The germline V gene encodes CDR1 SGHAT and CDR2 FQNNGV. The CDR3 here is CASSLGLRGETQYF. CDR3 sequence (DNA): TGTGCCAGCAGCTTAGGTCTCCGCGGTGAGACCCAGTACTTC.

With regard to this clonotype: At one boundary the junction diverges from the germline segment, which might be a read error. The J gene is TRBJ1-5, the V gene TRBV10-3; possible D gene TRBD1, 6 bases. In germline, CDR1 is ENHRY, CDR2 SYGVKD. The CDR3 spans 17 residues. CDR3 DNA sequence: TGTGACATCAGTGAGGGGGGGCGGGCTAGTAGCAATCAGCCCCAGCATTTT. Translating it yields CDISEGGRASSNQPQHF.

V and J are TRBV12-3 or TRBV12-4 and TRBJ2-2; 8 bases agree with TRBD1. The CDR3 covers 16 residues. The ends lost 6 bases at V and 7 bases at J; junction bases unmatched: 13. The CDR3 sequence is CASSPLAGGAVGELFF. Written as DNA, the CDR3 is TGTGCCAGCAGCCCCTTGGCAGGGGGCGCGGTCGGGGAGCTGTTTTTT.

V usage is TRBV27 and J usage is TRBJ2-7; D unclear. V was cut by 5 bases and J by 0 bases, with 14 bases left in between. CDR1 and CDR2 (germline): MNHEY, SMNVEV (reference sequence). This CDR3 contains 15 residues. This CDR3 reads CASSLRDEDSYEQYF. The CDR3 nucleotides read TGTGCCAGCAGTCTCAGAGACGAGGACTCCTACGAGCAGTACTTC.